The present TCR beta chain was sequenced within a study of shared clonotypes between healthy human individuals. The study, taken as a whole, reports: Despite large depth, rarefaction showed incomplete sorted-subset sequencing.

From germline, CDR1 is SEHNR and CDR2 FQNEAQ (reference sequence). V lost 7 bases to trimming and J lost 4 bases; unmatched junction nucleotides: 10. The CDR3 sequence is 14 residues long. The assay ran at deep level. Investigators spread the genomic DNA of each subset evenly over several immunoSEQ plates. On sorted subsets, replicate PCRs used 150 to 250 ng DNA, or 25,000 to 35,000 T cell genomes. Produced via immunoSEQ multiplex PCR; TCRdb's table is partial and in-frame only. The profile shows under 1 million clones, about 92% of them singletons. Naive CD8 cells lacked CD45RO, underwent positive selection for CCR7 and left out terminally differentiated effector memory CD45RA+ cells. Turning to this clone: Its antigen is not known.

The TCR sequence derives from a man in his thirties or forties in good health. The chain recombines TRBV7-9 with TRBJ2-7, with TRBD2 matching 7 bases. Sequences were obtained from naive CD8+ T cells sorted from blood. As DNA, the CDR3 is TGTGCCAGCACCACGGGAGGCCCTCAGTACGAGCAGTACTTC. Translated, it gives CASTTGGPQYEQYF.